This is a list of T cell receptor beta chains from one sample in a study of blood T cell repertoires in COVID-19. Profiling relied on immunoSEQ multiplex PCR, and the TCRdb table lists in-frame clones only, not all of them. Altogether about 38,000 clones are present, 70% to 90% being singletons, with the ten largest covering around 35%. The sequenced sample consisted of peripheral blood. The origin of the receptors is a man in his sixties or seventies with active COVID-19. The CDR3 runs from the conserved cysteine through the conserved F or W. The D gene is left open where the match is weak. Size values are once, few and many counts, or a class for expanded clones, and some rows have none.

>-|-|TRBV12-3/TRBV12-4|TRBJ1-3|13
CASSLRGGNTIYF
TGTGCCAGCAGTTTACGGGGAGGAAACACCATATATTTT
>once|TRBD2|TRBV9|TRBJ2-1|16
CASSYRLAGGNNEQFF
TGTGCCAGCAGCTACCGACTAGCGGGAGGGAACAATGAGCAGTTCTTC
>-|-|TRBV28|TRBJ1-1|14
CASTRRSEHTEAFF
TGTGCCAGCACCCGACGCTCGGAGCACACTGAAGCTTTCTTT
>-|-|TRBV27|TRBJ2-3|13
CASSTQYGDTQYF
TGTGCCAGCAGTACCCAATACGGAGATACGCAGTATTTT
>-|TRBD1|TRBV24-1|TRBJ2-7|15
CATSDSGTGPPEQYF
TGTGCCACCAGTGATTCCGGGACAGGGCCGCCCGAGCAGTACTTC
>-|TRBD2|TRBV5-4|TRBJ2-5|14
CASSSGGGAQTQYF
TGTGCCAGCAGCTCCGGCGGGGGGGCCCAGACCCAGTACTTC
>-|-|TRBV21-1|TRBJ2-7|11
CASTRVWEQYF
TGTGCCAGCACCAGGGTTTGGGAGCAGTACTTC
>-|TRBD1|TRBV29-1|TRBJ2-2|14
CTIERTGNAGELFF
TGCACCATAGAGCGGACAGGAAACGCCGGGGAGCTGTTTTTT
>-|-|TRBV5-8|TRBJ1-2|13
CASSPWAGDGYTF
TGTGCCAGCAGCCCATGGGCAGGGGATGGCTACACCTTC
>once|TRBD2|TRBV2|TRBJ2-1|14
CASMFAGGGNEQFF
TGTGCCAGCATGTTTGCGGGAGGAGGCAATGAGCAGTTCTTC
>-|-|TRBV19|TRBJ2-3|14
CASSISPGTDTQYF
TGTGCCAGTAGTATTTCCCCCGGCACAGATACGCAGTATTTT
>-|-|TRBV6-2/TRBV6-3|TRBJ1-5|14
CASSYGRRHQPQHF
TGTGCCAGCAGTTACGGGAGGCGACATCAGCCCCAGCATTTT
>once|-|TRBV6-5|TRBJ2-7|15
CASSYSSAASYEQYF
TGTGCCAGCAGTTACTCAAGCGCCGCTTCCTACGAGCAGTACTTC